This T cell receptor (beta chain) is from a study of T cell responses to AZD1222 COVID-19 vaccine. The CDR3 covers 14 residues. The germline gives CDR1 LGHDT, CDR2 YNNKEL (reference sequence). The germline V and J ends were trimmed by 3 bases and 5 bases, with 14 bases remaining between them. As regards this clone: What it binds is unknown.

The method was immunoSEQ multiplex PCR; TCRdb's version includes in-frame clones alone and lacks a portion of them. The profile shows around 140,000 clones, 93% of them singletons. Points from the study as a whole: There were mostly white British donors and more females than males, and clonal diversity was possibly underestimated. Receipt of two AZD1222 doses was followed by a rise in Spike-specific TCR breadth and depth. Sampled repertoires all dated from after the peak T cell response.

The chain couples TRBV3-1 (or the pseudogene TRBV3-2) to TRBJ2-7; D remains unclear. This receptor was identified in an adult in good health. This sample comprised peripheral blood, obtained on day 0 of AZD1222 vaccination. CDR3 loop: CASSHGRVGNEQYF. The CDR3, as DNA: TGTGCCAGCAGCCATGGTAGGGTAGGGAACGAGCAGTACTTC.